Following are 22 T cell receptor beta chains from one sample sequenced in a study of CD8 T cells in Susac syndrome. Reverse transcription of roughly 0.5 to 1 ug RNA was performed with random hexamers. Via MiXCR, TCRdb re-called the immunoSEQ multiplex PCR reads, giving one row per CDR3 protein. The table lists about 280,000 distinct CDR3 sequences, around 84% of them singletons, with approximately 0.11% in the top ten. The sequenced sample was CD8+ T cells from PBMCs. Receptors originate from a human donor with multiple sclerosis.

This chain links TRBV2 with TRBJ2-1; 9 bases map to TRBD2. J lost 6 bases, V lost 4 bases, and 7 bases had no gene match. CDR3 length: 15 residues. Germline loops: CDR1 SNHLY, CDR2 FYNNEI. Here the CDR3 DNA reads TGTGCCAGCAGTGGGGCGGGAGGGTCCCCCAATGAGCAGTTCTTC. Its translation: CASSGAGGSPNEQFF.

The chain has TRBV7-9 and TRBJ2-3; 12 bases fit TRBD2. CDR3 length: 18 amino acids. The germline V gene encodes CDR1 SEHNR and CDR2 FQNEAQ (reference sequence). V was clipped by 5 bases and J by 0 bases; unmatched bases: 9. The CDR3, as DNA: TGTGCCAGCAGCCAATCGGCCGGACTAGCGGGAAGCACAGATACGCAGTATTTT. Residues: CASSQSAGLAGSTDTQYF. The whole variable domain, remainder taken from reference TRBV7-9 and TRBJ2-3, is DTGVSQNPRHKITKRGQNVTFRCDPISEHNRLYWYRQTLGQGPEFLTYFQNEAQLEKSRLLSDRFSAERPKGSFSTLEIQRTEQGDSAMYLCASSQSAGLAGSTDTQYFGPGTRLTVL.

The chain carries TRBV27 and TRBJ2-1; D uncertain. The CDR3 has 14 residues. V shed 0 bases and J shed 8 bases, with 11 bases lying between them. Germline V gene sequence: CDR1 MNHEY, CDR2 SMNVEV (reference sequence). The CDR3 bases are TGTGCCAGCAGTTTATCGGGCGCACTGTATGAGCAGTTCTTC. Its protein product is CASSLSGALYEQFF.

This clonotype was recorded a few times. The chain is built from TRBV4-1 and TRBJ2-7; TRBD1 aligns across 9 bases. With 3 bases clipped from V and 5 bases from J, the junction kept 11 bases outside the gene matches. The CDR3 has 16 residues. The germline V gene has CDR1 MGHRA and CDR2 YSYEKL. CDR3 residues: CASSHALQGARDEQYF. CDR3 nucleotides: TGCGCCAGCAGCCACGCCCTACAGGGGGCGCGGGACGAGCAGTACTTC.

The rearrangement uses TRBV4-1 and TRBJ1-6; weak D call: TRBD1 (5 bases). The CDR3 runs to 15 residues. V lost 1 base and J 10 bases, leaving 14 bases between the germline ends. Germline assignment: CDR1 MGHRA and CDR2 YSYEKL. CDR3 coding DNA: TGCGCCAGCAGCCAAGTCTGGACCAGGGAATCACCCCTCCACTTT. Protein product: CASSQVWTRESPLHF.

The V and J genes are TRBV7-8 and TRBJ2-7; 12 positions agree with TRBD2. Germline CDR1 and CDR2: SGHVS and FQNEAQ. CDR3 length equals 17 residues. V lost 4 bases, J lost 0 bases, and 7 bases stayed unmatched. The CDR3: CASSWGLAGSSSYEQYF. DNA of the CDR3: TGTGCCAGCAGCTGGGGACTAGCGGGTTCAAGCTCCTACGAGCAGTACTTC.

This clonotype was seen a single time. The gene calls are TRBV27 and TRBJ2-3; the D call may be TRBD1 or TRBD2 (6 bases each). CDR1 and CDR2 (germline): MNHEY, SMNVEV (reference sequence). V dropped 4 bases and J dropped 4 bases, with 21 bases sitting between them. CDR3 length: 17 amino acids. The CDR3 bases are TGTGCCAGCAGTTCTGGGGAACGGGGGCCGGGGGCAGATACGCAGTATTTT. It is translated as CASSSGERGPGADTQYF.

Written as DNA, the CDR3 is TGCAGTACCCAGCACGGGGGCACTGAAGCTTTCTTT. Its protein is CSTQHGGTEAFF. The chain carries TRBV20-1 and TRBJ1-1; D might be TRBD1 (5 bases). V lost 8 bases, J lost 4 bases, and 14 bases lay in between. Germline CDR1 reads DFQATT; CDR2 reads SNEGSKA (reference sequence). This CDR3 has 12 amino acids.

J is TRBJ1-1 and V is TRBV19, with D possibly TRBD1 on 6 matching bases. The CDR3 is 11 amino acids. Trimming shortened V by 11 bases and J by 6 bases, and 13 bases separated the two germline ends. Germline CDR1 and CDR2: LNHDA and SQIVND (reference sequence). CDR3 region: CAVRGGAEAFF. The CDR3 bases are TGTGCCGTCAGGGGTGGTGCTGAAGCTTTCTTT.

The chain is built from TRBV27 and TRBJ2-3; D remains ambiguous. V lost 5 bases and J lost 3, with 6 bases in between. The germline CDR1 and CDR2 sequences are MNHEY and SMNVEV (reference sequence). The CDR3 consists of 12 residues. The CDR3 DNA is TGTGCCAGCAGTCAGAGAACAGATACGCAGTATTTT. Residues: CASSQRTDTQYF.

This clonotype has a handful of counts. The V call is TRBV27, the J call TRBJ2-1, with D hard to call. Germline assignment: CDR1 MNHEY and CDR2 SMNVEV (reference sequence). Trimming took off 6 bases at V and 5 bases at J, with 5 bases between the two ends. The CDR3 contains 11 residues. The CDR3 nucleotides read TGTGCCAGCAGGCGAAACAATGAGCAGTTCTTC. As protein: CASRRNNEQFF.

The J gene is TRBJ2-7, the V gene TRBV7-9; the D is unclear. The CDR3 sequence is 14 residues long. Between the trimmed V and J ends, which lost 1 base and 0 bases, there was a span of 7 bases. CDR1 SEHNR and CDR2 FQNEAQ come from the germline V gene (reference sequence). The CDR3 DNA reads as TGTGCCAGCAGCTTAGACGCGGACTCCTACGAGCAGTACTTC. This translates into CASSLDADSYEQYF. The complete variable domain, with remaining parts taken from reference TRBV7-9 and TRBJ2-7, reads DTGVSQNPRHKITKRGQNVTFRCDPISEHNRLYWYRQTLGQGPEFLTYFQNEAQLEKSRLLSDRFSAERPKGSFSTLEIQRTEQGDSAMYLCASSLDADSYEQYFGPGTRLTVT.

V and J are TRBV10-3 and TRBJ1-2, with D unresolved. Deletions cut 11 bases from V and 4 bases from J, with 20 bases between. This CDR3 spans 14 amino acids. The germline V gene encodes CDR1 ENHRY and CDR2 SYGVKD. The CDR3 protein is CAVPREKEFYGYTF. CDR3 in DNA: TGTGCCGTACCGCGAGAGAAGGAATTCTATGGCTACACCTTC.

This chain connects TRBV7-9 to TRBJ2-5; 7 bases fit TRBD1. This CDR3 region has 15 residues. Germline CDR1 reads SEHNR; CDR2 reads FQNEAQ (reference sequence). Trimming at V came to 4 bases and at J to 3 bases, leaving 8 bases not matched to a gene. The CDR3 sequence is CASSSPFQGEETQYF. The CDR3 DNA is TGTGCCAGCAGCTCTCCCTTTCAGGGGGAAGAGACCCAGTACTTC. The variable domain in full, completed from reference TRBV7-9 and TRBJ2-5, reads DTGVSQNPRHKITKRGQNVTFRCDPISEHNRLYWYRQTLGQGPEFLTYFQNEAQLEKSRLLSDRFSAERPKGSFSTLEIQRTEQGDSAMYLCASSSPFQGEETQYFGPGTRLLVL.

This chain connects TRBV9 to TRBJ2-1; the D is unclear. Between the trimmed V and J ends, which lost 0 bases and 0 bases, there was a span of 10 bases. Germline loops: CDR1 SGDLS, CDR2 YYNGEE. The length of the CDR3 is 16 residues. CDR3 bases: TGTGCCAGCAGCGTAGAGGTCTACCTCTCCTACAATGAGCAGTTCTTC. Translation: CASSVEVYLSYNEQFF.

The chain employs TRBV7-8 and TRBJ1-3; D is perhaps TRBD1 (5 bases). Trimming removed 3 bases from V and 1 base from J, with 16 bases in between. The length of the CDR3 is 17 residues. Germline V lookup: CDR1 SGHVS, CDR2 FQNEAQ. The CDR3 region has the DNA TGTGCCAGCAGCTTTGGGACGGGAGCGGGGTCTGGAAACACCATATATTTT. Protein sequence: CASSFGTGAGSGNTIYF.

This chain links TRBV28 with TRBJ2-7, with D possibly being TRBD2 (5 bases). V dropped 8 bases and J dropped 3 bases, with 17 bases sitting between them. This CDR3 has 14 amino acids. CDR1 and CDR2 (germline): MDHEN, SYDVKM. CDR3: CASGSGSGYYEQYF. CDR3 bases: TGTGCCAGCGGGTCCGGGTCGGGATACTACGAGCAGTACTTC.

The rearrangement uses TRBV20-1 and TRBJ1-2; TRBD1 is a possible D gene (6 bases). Per germline, CDR1 DFQATT and CDR2 SNEGSKA (reference sequence). This CDR3 contains 17 residues. Trimming removed 7 bases from V and 2 bases from J, with 26 bases in between. The DNA of the CDR3 is TGCAGTGTCGGAGCAAAACTACAGGGCAAGACGAACTATGGCTACACCTTC. It encodes CSVGAKLQGKTNYGYTF.

V usage is TRBV28 and J usage is TRBJ2-7; 7 nucleotides match TRBD1. CDR1 is MDHEN and CDR2 is SYDVKM in the germline V gene. The junction had 10 bases not matched to a gene; V was cut back by 5 bases and J by 0 bases. CDR3 length: 16 residues. The CDR3, as DNA: TGTGCCAGCAGTCCATATATCTACAGGGGCTCCTACGAGCAGTACTTC. It codes for CASSPYIYRGSYEQYF. The complete variable domain, with remaining parts taken from reference TRBV28 and TRBJ2-7, reads DVKVTQSSRYLVKRTGEKVFLECVQDMDHENMFWYRQDPGLGLRLIYFSYDVKMKEKGDIPEGYSVSREKKERFSLILESASTNQTSMYLCASSPYIYRGSYEQYFGPGTRLTVT.

This chain joins TRBV5-4 and TRBJ2-1, with TRBD2 identical over 15 bases. The trim removed 5 bases at V and 7 bases at J, leaving 4 bases unmatched. In germline, CDR1 is SGHNT, CDR2 YYREEE (reference sequence). This CDR3 region has 15 residues. CDR3 sequence (DNA): TGTGCCAGCAGTTGGGGACTAGCGGGAGGTAATGAGCAGTTCTTC. As protein: CASSWGLAGGNEQFF.

This chain joins TRBV4-2 and TRBJ1-1; no firm D call. Germline V gene sequence: CDR1 LGHNA, CDR2 YNFKEQ. Trimming removed 5 bases at V and 0 bases at J, with 13 bases between. The length of the CDR3 is 15 residues. DNA for the CDR3: TGTGCCAGCAGCTACGGTGGTTTAATGAACACTGAAGCTTTCTTT. This encodes CASSYGGLMNTEAFF.

V gene TRBV3-1 combines with J gene TRBJ1-3; D gene uncertain. The CDR3 covers 19 residues. Trimming left V 4 bases short and J 0 bases short, with 22 bases between. Germline V CDR1 and CDR2: LGHDT, YNNKEL (reference sequence). The CDR3 coding sequence is TGTGCCAGCAGCCCCGAGTACCCGACTGATCAGTCCTCTGGAAACACCATATATTTT. It yields the protein CASSPEYPTDQSSGNTIYF.